This T cell receptor beta chain was found in a study of blood T cell repertoires in COVID-19. Across the whole study: Acute and convalescent COVID-19 specimens originated in the United States, Italy and Spain. The cDNA or gDNA used as material had been derived from T cells, B-cell-depleted T cells, or PBMCs.

TCRdb's table, derived via immunoSEQ multiplex PCR, lists solely in-frame clones and lacks some. This table has about 170,000 clones, approximately 82% appearing once. This clone showed up just once. The CDR3 covers 16 residues. Germline CDR1 is MGHRA and CDR2 is YSYEKL. Trimming took 2 bases from V and 4 from J; bases not matched to a gene: 8. Individuals aged about 18 to 89 years were recruited from about two dozen US areas. Cohorts were based on clinical histories the participants reported. The source is a woman aged 45-65 years who had recovered from COVID-19. The V call is TRBV4-1, the J call TRBJ2-5, with 9 bases fitting TRBD2. What was sequenced was PBMCs or T cells enriched from blood (not recorded which). The CDR3 loop is CASSQRERGVGETQYF. CDR3 sequence (DNA): TGCGCCAGCAGCCAAAGAGAGCGGGGGGTCGGAGAGACCCAGTACTTC.